These 31 T cell receptor beta chains came from one sample sequenced in a study of radiation and T cells in renal cell carcinoma. Here immunoSEQ multiplex PCR was the method, and the copy in TCRdb shows in-frame clones only, minus some. The data contain some 95,000 clones, about 88% of them singletons. This sample's time point: baseline pretreatment blood. Treatment meaning: 15 Gy SBRT to primary tumor, nephrectomy 4 weeks later. The sequencing here drew on blood, taken from a patient whose treatment included radiotherapy and nephrectomy. The receptors stem from a man aged 50 to 60 with renal cell carcinoma.

Worth noting for this clone: The junction and the germline gene differ at one end; a read error may be behind it. The V gene is TRBV19, the J gene TRBJ1-1; 8 bases are shared with TRBD1. The CDR3 extends over 14 amino acids. Germline CDR1 LNHDA, CDR2 SQIVND (reference sequence). The CDR3 coding sequence is TGTGCCAGTAGTGTAGACAGGGGTAGGGGTGAAGCTTTCTTT. Its protein product is CASSVDRGRGEAFF.

The gene calls are TRBV11-3 and TRBJ2-1, with 10 bases that match TRBD2. The CDR3 runs to 15 residues. J gave up 7 bases and V 4 bases, and 7 bases lay outside the gene matches. Germline V gene sequence: CDR1 SGHNT, CDR2 YENEEA. This CDR3 is CASSSVLAGENEQFF. For the CDR3, the DNA is TGTGCCAGCAGCTCCGTGCTAGCGGGAGAGAATGAGCAGTTCTTC. The variable domain in full, completed from reference TRBV11-3 and TRBJ2-1, reads EAGVVQSPRYKIIEKKQPVAFWCNPISGHNTLYWYLQNLGQGPELLIRYENEEAVDDSQLPKDRFSAERLKGVDSTLKIQPAELGDSAVYLCASSSVLAGENEQFFGPGTRLTVL.

This chain joins TRBV5-6 and TRBJ2-5; D gene uncertain. The better agreement between TRBJ2-7 and the DNA end casts doubt on the J call. The CDR3 has 15 residues. In germline, CDR1 is SGHDT, CDR2 YYEEEE. The CDR3: CASRTYGKPPGEQYF. The DNA of the CDR3 is TGTGCCAGCAGGACCTACGGAAAACCTCCGGGCGAGCAGTACTTC.

The chain is built from TRBV2 and TRBJ2-3, with 7 positions matching TRBD2. V shed 8 bases, J shed 6 bases, and the junction held 17 bases outside the gene matches. This CDR3 spans 16 amino acids. Germline V gene sequence: CDR1 SNHLY, CDR2 FYNNEI. The CDR3 bases are TGTGCCAGCGCCCAAGGGAGCGGGACGTTTTTTGATACGCAGTATTTT. It yields the protein CASAQGSGTFFDTQYF.

The rearrangement links TRBV7-2 to TRBJ2-7; 10 positions match TRBD2. Germline assignment: CDR1 SGHTA and CDR2 FQGNSA. Losses at the gene ends were 4 bases for V and 3 bases for J; bases not matched to a gene: 9. The CDR3 loop spans 16 amino acids. The CDR3 spells CASSSSELAGFYEQYF. For the CDR3, the DNA is TGTGCCAGCAGCTCCAGCGAACTAGCGGGATTCTACGAGCAGTACTTC.

DNA of the CDR3: TGTGCCAGCAGCTTAGGGACAGGGGGTGAGTCCTACAATGAGCAGTTCTTC. Protein product: CASSLGTGGESYNEQFF. The chain couples TRBV11-3 to TRBJ2-1; 10 bases line up with TRBD1. The trim removed 1 base at V and 1 base at J, leaving 4 bases unmatched. Germline V gene sequence: CDR1 SGHNT, CDR2 YENEEA. This CDR3 contains 17 residues.

A remark on this clone: A read error may produce the germline difference seen at one junction end. The gene calls are TRBV6-5 and TRBJ1-5; D unclear. CDR1 and CDR2 (germline): MNHEY, SVGAGI. CDR3 length: 14 amino acids. The CDR3 bases are TGTGCCAGCAGTCTCAAGGCAGCAAATCTGCCCCAGCATTTT. The encoded protein is CASSLKAANLPQHF.

This clone showed up just once. The chain joins TRBV12-1 to TRBJ2-7; the table assigns TRBD1, which was not confirmed against the DNA. TRBV12-1 represents a pseudogene. The CDR3 runs 15 residues. The CDR3 reads CASSPTSDTPCEQYF. The CDR3 nucleotides are TGTGCCAGCAGCCCGACCTCGGACACCCCTTGCGAGCAGTACTTC.

The rearrangement uses TRBV4-2 and TRBJ2-5; 7 bases align to TRBD2. The germline gives CDR1 LGHNA, CDR2 YNFKEQ. Trimming removed 4 bases from V and 3 bases from J; junction bases left unmatched: 14. The length of the CDR3 is 17 residues. The CDR3 here is CASSPAASGTSEETQYF. The CDR3 DNA follows: TGTGCCAGCAGCCCCGCGGCAAGCGGGACCTCCGAAGAGACCCAGTACTTC.

V is TRBV15 and J is TRBJ2-3, with TRBD2 matching 9 bases. The CDR3 is 18 amino acids. Germline CDR1 LNHNV, CDR2 YYDKDF (reference sequence). V was clipped by 0 bases and J by 5 bases; unmatched bases: 12. CDR3 loop: CATSRDGLAGIRRDTQYF. CDR3 nucleotide sequence: TGTGCCACCAGCAGAGATGGGCTAGCGGGAATCCGGAGAGATACGCAGTATTTT.

This clone has more than one count but fewer than ten. V and J are TRBV6-6 and TRBJ1-1; TRBD1 matches at 8 bases. The CDR3 is 14 amino acids. V was pared by 0 bases and J by 3 bases, with 0 bases of the junction left unmatched. CDR1 and CDR2 (germline): MNHNY, SVGAGI (reference sequence). The CDR3 sequence: CASSYSTGDTEAFF. The CDR3 DNA reads as TGTGCCAGCAGTTACTCGACAGGGGACACTGAAGCTTTCTTT.

The chain employs TRBV5-5 and TRBJ1-2; D remains ambiguous. This CDR3 contains 14 residues. Germline CDR1 SGHKS, CDR2 YYEKEE (reference sequence). V was trimmed by 1 base and J by 4 bases, leaving 11 bases between them. CDR3 residues: CASSLRTEGYGYTF. As DNA, the CDR3 is TGTGCCAGCAGCTTGCGGACGGAGGGCTATGGCTACACCTTC.

The chain joins TRBV5-1 to TRBJ2-5, with 12 bases fitting TRBD2. The CDR3 consists of 19 residues. V gave up 0 bases and J gave up 7 bases; unmatched junction bases: 16. Germline CDR1 SGHRS, CDR2 YFSETQ. The CDR3 DNA reads TGCGCCAGCAGCTTGGCCACTAGCGGGGGGTTCCGCCGCAGTGGGACCCAGTACTTC. It encodes CASSLATSGGFRRSGTQYF. The full variable domain, rest sourced from reference TRBV5-1 and TRBJ2-5, is KAGVTQTPRYLIKTRGQQVTLSCSPISGHRSVSWYQQTPGQGLQFLFEYFSETQRNKGNFPGRFSGRQFSNSRSEMNVSTLELGDSALYLCASSLATSGGFRRSGTQYFGPGTRLLVL.

The chain is built from TRBV5-1 and TRBJ1-5; possibly TRBD1 for D (5 bases). Trimming removed 4 bases at V and 10 bases at J, with 18 bases between. Germline assignment: CDR1 SGHRS and CDR2 YFSETQ. The CDR3 is 14 residues long. CDR3 in DNA: TGCGCCAGCAGCCCGCAGGGTTCAGGAGAACCCCAGCATTTT. This sequence encodes CASSPQGSGEPQHF.

The J gene is TRBJ2-3, the V gene TRBV19; D might be TRBD1 (6 bases). Germline V CDR1 and CDR2: LNHDA, SQIVND (reference sequence). The V end lost 6 bases, the J end lost 1 base, and 17 bases lay between the germline ends. The CDR3 contains 16 residues. CDR3 bases: TGTGCCAGTAGATCGGGACACCCCAAAGGCACAGATACGCAGTATTTT. Its translation: CASRSGHPKGTDTQYF.

The V gene is TRBV9, the J gene TRBJ2-3; D remains ambiguous. V dropped 0 bases and J dropped 2 bases, with 10 bases sitting between them. Germline CDR1 SGDLS, CDR2 YYNGEE. CDR3 length: 15 residues. CDR3 coding DNA: TGTGCCAGCAGCGTAGCGGTCCTAACCACAGATACGCAGTATTTT. It encodes CASSVAVLTTDTQYF.

V usage is TRBV30 and J usage is TRBJ2-5, with TRBD1 matching over 8 bases. This CDR3 has 13 residues. From germline, CDR1 is GTSNPN and CDR2 SVGIG (reference sequence). Germline trimming cut 5 bases from V and 2 bases from J; bases unmatched to any gene: 4. CDR3 residues: CAWGGTGQETQYF. CDR3 in DNA: TGTGCCTGGGGAGGGACAGGTCAAGAGACCCAGTACTTC.

The chain combines TRBV30 with TRBJ2-7; D is uncertain. The CDR3 contains 13 residues. V gave up 1 base and J gave up 9 bases, with 16 bases separating them. Per germline, CDR1 GTSNPN and CDR2 SVGIG (reference sequence). The CDR3 DNA follows: TGTGCCTGGAGTGGGCTGGCTGGGCTAGGGCAGTACTTC. It translates to CAWSGLAGLGQYF.

The chain combines TRBV7-2 with TRBJ1-2; no clear D gene. Germline V CDR1 and CDR2: SGHTA, FQGNSA. Trimming pared 1 base from V and 6 bases from J, leaving 12 bases between. CDR3 size: 14 residues. The CDR3 DNA reads TGTGCCAGCAGCTTAGAAACAGCGTCACATGGCTACACCTTC. Translation gives CASSLETASHGYTF.

The V and J genes are TRBV2 and TRBJ2-5, with 7 positions matching TRBD2. TRBJ2-7 explains the end of the DNA better; the J call may be wrong. The CDR3 spans 15 residues. Germline values: CDR1 SNHLY, CDR2 FYNNEI. CDR3 residues: CASTAGRGSSYEQYF. The CDR3 nucleotides are TGTGCCAGCACCGCGGGGCGCGGGAGCTCCTACGAGCAGTACTTC.

CDR3 residues: CASSPQETQYF. The DNA for the CDR3 is TGTGCCAGCAGTCCCCAAGAGACCCAGTACTTC. The chain couples TRBV2 to TRBJ2-5, with D unclear. The CDR3 length is 11 residues. CDR1 is SNHLY and CDR2 is FYNNEI in the germline V gene. V dropped 5 bases and J dropped 1 base, with 2 bases sitting between them.

V gene TRBV6-1 combines with J gene TRBJ1-1, with TRBD1 matching over 8 bases. The germline gives CDR1 MNHNS, CDR2 SASEGT. The CDR3 runs 13 residues. The trim removed 4 bases at V and 5 bases at J, leaving 3 bases unmatched. CDR3 sequence reads: CASSGQGLTEAFF. The DNA for the CDR3 is TGTGCCAGCAGTGGACAGGGGTTGACTGAAGCTTTCTTT.

The chain uses TRBV1 and TRBJ1-5; the table's D call, TRBD1, has no DNA check behind it. TRBV1 is recorded as a pseudogene. CDR3 size: 16 residues. The CDR3 nucleotides read TGCACCAGCAGCCGAACCAGGGGTGTTGGCAATCAGCCCCAGCATTTT. Protein product: CTSSRTRGVGNQPQHF.

The chain carries TRBV6-4 and TRBJ2-3; tentative D call: TRBD2 (6 bases). Deletions cut 1 base from V and 3 bases from J, with 8 bases between. The CDR3 consists of 14 residues. From germline, CDR1 is MRHNA and CDR2 SNTAGT. The CDR3 region is CASSDFGGTDTQYF. CDR3 nucleotides: TGTGCCAGCAGTGACTTCGGGGGAACAGATACGCAGTATTTT.

This chain joins TRBV5-1 and TRBJ1-3, with TRBD1 matching 9 bases. Looked up from germline, CDR1 is SGHRS and CDR2 is YFSETQ. The CDR3 extends over 17 amino acids. V was clipped by 3 bases and J by 0 bases; unmatched bases: 7. This CDR3 is CASSYNRGPSSGNTIYF. The CDR3 DNA follows: TGCGCCAGCAGCTACAACAGGGGGCCCAGCTCTGGAAACACCATATATTTT. Full variable domain (outside the CDR3, taken from reference TRBV5-1 and TRBJ1-3): KAGVTQTPRYLIKTRGQQVTLSCSPISGHRSVSWYQQTPGQGLQFLFEYFSETQRNKGNFPGRFSGRQFSNSRSEMNVSTLELGDSALYLCASSYNRGPSSGNTIYFGEGSWLTVV.

The chain uses TRBV9 and TRBJ1-3, with 8 bases matching TRBD1. V trimming: 2 bases; J trimming: 0 bases; junction bases outside the gene matches: 1. CDR1 is SGDLS, CDR2 YYNGEE, per germline. The length of the CDR3 is 15 residues. In nucleotides, the CDR3 is TGTGCCAGCAGCGTTACAGGGGGCTCTGGAAACACCATATATTTT. This sequence encodes CASSVTGGSGNTIYF. Looking up the rest from reference TRBV9 and TRBJ1-3 gives the full variable domain: DSGVTQTPKHLITATGQRVTLRCSPRSGDLSVYWYQQSLDQGLQFLIQYYNGEERAKGNILERFSAQQFPDLHSELNLSSLELGDSALYFCASSVTGGSGNTIYFGEGSWLTVV.

This chain joins TRBV28 and TRBJ1-5; D gene ambiguous. Trimming took off 6 bases at V and 4 bases at J, with 4 bases between the two ends. Germline V gene sequence: CDR1 MDHEN, CDR2 SYDVKM. This CDR3 has 11 amino acids. In DNA, the CDR3 is TGTGCCAGCAGCGTAAATCAGCCCCAGCATTTT. The encoded protein is CASSVNQPQHF.

The chain recombines TRBV19 with TRBJ1-4; no clear D. Germline CDR1 is LNHDA and CDR2 is SQIVND (reference sequence). CDR3 length equals 13 residues. V was cut by 9 bases and J by 5 bases, with 13 bases left in between. This CDR3 reads CASKGKKNEKLFF. CDR3 in DNA: TGTGCCAGCAAGGGCAAAAAAAATGAAAAACTGTTTTTT. The full variable domain, completed using reference TRBV19 and TRBJ1-4, is DGGITQSPKYLFRKEGQNVTLSCEQNLNHDAMYWYRQDPGQGLRLIYYSQIVNDFQKGDIAEGYSVSREKKESFPLTVTSAQKNPTAFYLCASKGKKNEKLFFGSGTQLSVL.

The genes are TRBV19 and TRBJ2-7, with TRBD2 identical over 15 bases. This CDR3 comprises 15 residues. Trimming took 6 bases from V and 4 from J; bases not matched to a gene: 4. CDR1 LNHDA and CDR2 SQIVND come from the germline V gene (reference sequence). The CDR3 loop is CASRGLAGGEYEQYF. The CDR3, as DNA: TGTGCCAGTAGGGGACTAGCGGGAGGAGAATACGAGCAGTACTTC.

CDR3 DNA sequence: TGTGCCAGCAGGACGGGACAGGGTTTGGAGACCCAGTACTTC. It specifies CASRTGQGLETQYF. The rearrangement uses TRBV28 and TRBJ2-5; TRBD1 agrees at 9 bases. From germline, CDR1 is MDHEN and CDR2 SYDVKM. CDR3 length: 14 amino acids. V lost 6 bases to trimming and J lost 5 bases; unmatched junction nucleotides: 7.

A single count supports this clone. The genes are TRBV11-1 and TRBJ2-2; a possible D gene is TRBD2 (6 bases). Germline CDR1 and CDR2: SGHAT and FQDESV (reference sequence). The CDR3 sequence is 16 residues long. Trimming removed 2 bases at V and 4 bases at J, with 14 bases between. CDR3 bases: TGTGCCAGCAGCTTAAACTGGGGGGAGGTCACCGGGGAGCTGTTTTTT. This gives the protein CASSLNWGEVTGELFF.